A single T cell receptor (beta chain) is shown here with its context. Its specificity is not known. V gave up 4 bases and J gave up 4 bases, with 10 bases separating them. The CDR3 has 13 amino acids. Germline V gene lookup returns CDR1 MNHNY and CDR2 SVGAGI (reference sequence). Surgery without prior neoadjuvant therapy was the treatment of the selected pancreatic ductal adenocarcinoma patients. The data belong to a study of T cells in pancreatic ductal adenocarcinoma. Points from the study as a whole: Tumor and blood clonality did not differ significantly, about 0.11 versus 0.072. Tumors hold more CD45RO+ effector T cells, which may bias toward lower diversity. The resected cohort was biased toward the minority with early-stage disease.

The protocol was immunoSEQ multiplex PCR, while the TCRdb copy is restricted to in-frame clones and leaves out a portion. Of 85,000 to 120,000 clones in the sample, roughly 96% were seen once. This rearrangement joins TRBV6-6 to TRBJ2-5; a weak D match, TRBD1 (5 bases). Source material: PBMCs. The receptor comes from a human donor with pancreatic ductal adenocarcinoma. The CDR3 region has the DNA TGTGCCAGCAGTTTCTGGACACGAGAGACCCAGTACTTC. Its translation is CASSFWTRETQYF.